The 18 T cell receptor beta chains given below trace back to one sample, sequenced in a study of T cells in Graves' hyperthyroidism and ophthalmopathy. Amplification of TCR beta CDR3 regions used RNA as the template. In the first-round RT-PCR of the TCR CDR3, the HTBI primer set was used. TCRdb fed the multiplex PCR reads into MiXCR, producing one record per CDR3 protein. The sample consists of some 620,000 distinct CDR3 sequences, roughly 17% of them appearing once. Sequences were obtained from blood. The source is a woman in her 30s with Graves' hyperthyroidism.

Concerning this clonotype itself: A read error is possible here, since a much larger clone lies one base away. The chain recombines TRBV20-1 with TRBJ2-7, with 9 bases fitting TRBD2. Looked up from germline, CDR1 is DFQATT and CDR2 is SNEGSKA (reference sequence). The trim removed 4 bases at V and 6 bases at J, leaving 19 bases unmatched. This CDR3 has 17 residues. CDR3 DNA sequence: TGCAGTGCTATCCGACCTCTAGCGGGACTGCAAGGGAGCGAGCAGTACTTC. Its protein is CSAIRPLAGLQGSEQYF.

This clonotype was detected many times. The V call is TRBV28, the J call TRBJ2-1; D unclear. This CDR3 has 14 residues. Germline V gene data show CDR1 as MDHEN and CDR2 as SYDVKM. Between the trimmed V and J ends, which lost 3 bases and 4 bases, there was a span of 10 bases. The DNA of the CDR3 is TGTGCCAGCAGTTTGTTCAGATCTTACAATGAGCAGTTCTTC. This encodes CASSLFRSYNEQFF.

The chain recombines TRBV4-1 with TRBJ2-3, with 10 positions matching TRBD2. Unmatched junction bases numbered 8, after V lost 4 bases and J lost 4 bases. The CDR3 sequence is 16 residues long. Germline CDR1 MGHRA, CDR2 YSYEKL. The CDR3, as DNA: TGCGCCAGCAGCCTCGCCCCTAGCGGGAGTGCAGATACGCAGTATTTT. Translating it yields CASSLAPSGSADTQYF.

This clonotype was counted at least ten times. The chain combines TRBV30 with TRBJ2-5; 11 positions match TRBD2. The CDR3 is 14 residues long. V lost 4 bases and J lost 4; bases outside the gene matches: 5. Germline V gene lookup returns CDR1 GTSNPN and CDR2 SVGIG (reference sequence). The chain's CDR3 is CAWNLGLAGETQYF. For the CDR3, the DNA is TGTGCCTGGAACCTCGGACTAGCGGGAGAGACCCAGTACTTC.

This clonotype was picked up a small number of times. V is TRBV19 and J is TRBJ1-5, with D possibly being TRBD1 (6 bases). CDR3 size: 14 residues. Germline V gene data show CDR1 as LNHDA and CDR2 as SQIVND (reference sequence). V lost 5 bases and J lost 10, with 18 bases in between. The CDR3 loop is CASSSGQYNSPQHF. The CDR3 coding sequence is TGTGCCAGTAGTTCTGGACAGTATAATTCCCCCCAGCATTTT.

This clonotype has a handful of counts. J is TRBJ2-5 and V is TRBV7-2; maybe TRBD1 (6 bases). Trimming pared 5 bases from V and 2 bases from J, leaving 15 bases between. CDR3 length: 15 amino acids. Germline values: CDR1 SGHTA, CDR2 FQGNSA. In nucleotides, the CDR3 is TGTGCCAGCAGCCCTTTAGGACAGCTTCAAGAGACCCAGTACTTC. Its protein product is CASSPLGQLQETQYF.

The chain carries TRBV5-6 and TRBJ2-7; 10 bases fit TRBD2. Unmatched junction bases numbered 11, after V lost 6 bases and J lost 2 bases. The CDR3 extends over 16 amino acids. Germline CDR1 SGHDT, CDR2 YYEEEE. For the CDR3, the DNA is TGTGCCAGCACCACCCCCTTAAGCGGGAGGGCCTACGAGCAGTACTTC. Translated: CASTTPLSGRAYEQYF.

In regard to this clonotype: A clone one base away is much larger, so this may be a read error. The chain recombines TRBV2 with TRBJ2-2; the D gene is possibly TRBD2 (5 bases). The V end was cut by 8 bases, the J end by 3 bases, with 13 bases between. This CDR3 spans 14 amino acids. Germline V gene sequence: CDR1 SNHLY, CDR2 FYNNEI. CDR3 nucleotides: TGTGCCAGCGCATATTCAGCGGACACCGGGGAGCTGTTTTTT. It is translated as CASAYSADTGELFF.

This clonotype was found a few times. The CDR3 here is CASSEVGRDNEQFF. CDR3 nucleotide sequence: TGTGCCAGCAGCGAAGTGGGACGGGACAATGAGCAGTTCTTC. This chain uses TRBV11-3 with TRBJ2-1; tentatively, D is TRBD1 or TRBD2 (5 bases each). The CDR3 contains 14 residues. Trimming pared 5 bases from V and 5 bases from J, leaving 13 bases between. Germline lookup yields CDR1 SGHNT and CDR2 YENEEA.

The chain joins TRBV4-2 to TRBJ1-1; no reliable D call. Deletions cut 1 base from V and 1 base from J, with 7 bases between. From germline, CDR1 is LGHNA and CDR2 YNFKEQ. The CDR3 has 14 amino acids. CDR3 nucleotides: TGTGCCAGCAGCCAAGCAAGTGGGAACACTGAAGCTTTCTTT. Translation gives CASSQASGNTEAFF.

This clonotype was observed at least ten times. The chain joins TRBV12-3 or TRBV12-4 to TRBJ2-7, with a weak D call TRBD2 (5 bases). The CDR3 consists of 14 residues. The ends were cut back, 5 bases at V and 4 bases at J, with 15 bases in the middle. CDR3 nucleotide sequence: TGTGCCAGCAGTCCGGGAAGAACTGGATACGAGCAGTACTTC. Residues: CASSPGRTGYEQYF.

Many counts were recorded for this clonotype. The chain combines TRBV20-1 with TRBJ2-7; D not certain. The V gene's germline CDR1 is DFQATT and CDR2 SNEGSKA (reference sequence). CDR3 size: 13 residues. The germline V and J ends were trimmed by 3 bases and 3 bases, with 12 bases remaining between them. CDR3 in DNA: TGCAGTGCTAGGGTGAACTCCAACTACGAGCAGTACTTC. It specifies CSARVNSNYEQYF.

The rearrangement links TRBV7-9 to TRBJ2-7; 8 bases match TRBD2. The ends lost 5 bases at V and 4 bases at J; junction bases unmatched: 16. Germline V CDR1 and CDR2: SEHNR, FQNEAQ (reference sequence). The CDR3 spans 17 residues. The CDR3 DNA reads TGTGCCAGCAGCCAAGCCGGGAGGGTAGCGGGACGATACGAGCAGTACTTC. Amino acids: CASSQAGRVAGRYEQYF.

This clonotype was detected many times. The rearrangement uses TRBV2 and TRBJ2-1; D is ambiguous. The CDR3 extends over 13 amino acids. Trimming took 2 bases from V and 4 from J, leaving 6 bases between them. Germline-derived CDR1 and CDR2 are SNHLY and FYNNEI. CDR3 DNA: TGTGCCAGCAGTGAATGGCTGTACAATGAGCAGTTCTTC. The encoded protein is CASSEWLYNEQFF. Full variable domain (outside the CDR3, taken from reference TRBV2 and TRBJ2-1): EPEVTQTPSHQVTQMGQEVILRCVPISNHLYFYWYRQILGQKVEFLVSFYNNEISEKSEIFDDQFSVERPDGSNFTLKIRSTKLEDSAMYFCASSEWLYNEQFFGPGTRLTVL.

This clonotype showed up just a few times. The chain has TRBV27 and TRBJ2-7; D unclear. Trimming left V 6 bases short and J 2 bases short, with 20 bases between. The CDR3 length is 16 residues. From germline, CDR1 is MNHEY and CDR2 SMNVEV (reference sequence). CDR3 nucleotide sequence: TGTGCCAGCAGCCTATCTGGCGACACTTCCACCTACGAGCAGTACTTC. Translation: CASSLSGDTSTYEQYF.

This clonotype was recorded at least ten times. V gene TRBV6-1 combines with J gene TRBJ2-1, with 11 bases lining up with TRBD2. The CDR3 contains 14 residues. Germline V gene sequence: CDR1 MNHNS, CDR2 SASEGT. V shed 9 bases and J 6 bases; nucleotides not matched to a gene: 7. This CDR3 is CASVAGGLSNEQFF. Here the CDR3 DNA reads TGTGCCAGTGTAGCGGGAGGGCTTAGCAATGAGCAGTTCTTC.

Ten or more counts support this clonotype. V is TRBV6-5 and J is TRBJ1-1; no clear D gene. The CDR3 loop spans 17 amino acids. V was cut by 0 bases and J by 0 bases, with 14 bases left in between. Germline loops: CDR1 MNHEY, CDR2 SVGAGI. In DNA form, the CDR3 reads TGTGCCAGCAGTTACTCTTCGGAGGAGGCCCTGAACACTGAAGCTTTCTTT. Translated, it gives CASSYSSEEALNTEAFF.

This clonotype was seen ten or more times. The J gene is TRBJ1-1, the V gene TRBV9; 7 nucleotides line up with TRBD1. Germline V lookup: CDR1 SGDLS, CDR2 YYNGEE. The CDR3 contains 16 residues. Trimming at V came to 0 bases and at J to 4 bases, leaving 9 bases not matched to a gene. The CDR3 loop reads CASSVARDREGTEAFF. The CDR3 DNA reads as TGTGCCAGCAGCGTAGCTAGAGACAGGGAGGGCACTGAAGCTTTCTTT.